The 22 T cell receptor beta chains in this list originate from one sample, sequenced in a study of blood T cell repertoires in COVID-19. The repertoire was sequenced with immunoSEQ multiplex PCR; TCRdb's copy has only in-frame clones and lacks some. The sample holds under 200,000 clones, 80% to 85% seen once. Source material: PBMCs or T cells enriched from blood (not recorded which). The receptors shown here come from a woman aged 50 to 60 who had recovered from COVID-19.

This chain uses TRBV9 with TRBJ2-3, with 11 bases aligning to TRBD2. This CDR3 is 18 amino acids long. Germline assignment: CDR1 SGDLS and CDR2 YYNGEE. The J segment lost 0 bases and the V segment lost 3 bases, leaving 9 bases of the junction unmatched. The CDR3 reads CASSALRGLAVSTDTQYF. The CDR3 DNA is TGTGCCAGCAGCGCGCTCCGGGGACTAGCGGTGAGCACAGATACGCAGTATTTT.

V is TRBV10-3 and J is TRBJ2-7; perhaps TRBD1 as D (6 bases). The germline V and J ends were trimmed by 4 bases and 4 bases, with 14 bases remaining between them. Per germline, CDR1 ENHRY and CDR2 SYGVKD. There are 14 residues in the CDR3. The CDR3 DNA is TGTGCCATCAGTGGGGGGCCTGACGGGTACGAGCAGTACTTC. This sequence encodes CAISGGPDGYEQYF.

V gene TRBV5-4 combines with J gene TRBJ1-1; D is perhaps TRBD1 (6 bases). The V and J ends lost 2 bases and 5 bases respectively, with 19 bases between them. The CDR3 length is 16 residues. CDR1 is SGHNT and CDR2 is YYREEE in the germline V gene (reference sequence). CDR3 DNA sequence: TGTGCCAGCAGCTTCGGTGGCAGGGGAAGGGTTACTGAAGCTTTCTTT. Translating gives CASSFGGRGRVTEAFF.

The chain carries TRBV5-6 and TRBJ1-4; 7 positions match TRBD1. There are 14 residues in the CDR3. J was trimmed by 3 bases and V by 1 base; bases with no gene match: 0. Germline CDR1 SGHDT, CDR2 YYEEEE. The CDR3 loop is CASSLQGANEKLFF. For the CDR3, the DNA is TGTGCCAGCAGCTTGCAGGGGGCTAATGAAAAACTGTTTTTT.

The chain uses TRBV5-4 and TRBJ1-2; TRBD1 might be the D (6 bases). The V end was cut by 4 bases, the J end by 8 bases, with 15 bases between. Per the germline V gene, CDR1 is SGHNT and CDR2 is YYREEE (reference sequence). CDR3 length: 13 amino acids. CDR3 region: CASSPPQGWGYTF. Written as DNA, the CDR3 is TGTGCCAGCAGCCCTCCACAGGGTTGGGGCTACACCTTC.

The sample holds one count of this clone. V and J are TRBV28 and TRBJ2-6, with D perhaps TRBD1 (5 bases). CDR1 MDHEN and CDR2 SYDVKM come from the germline V gene. CDR3 length: 18 amino acids. V lost 5 bases, J lost 4 bases, and 21 bases lay in between. DNA for the CDR3: TGTGCCAGCAGTATCAGGGAAGGAGCTATCAGGGGGGCCAACGTCCTGACTTTC. As protein: CASSIREGAIRGANVLTF.

The V and J genes are TRBV7-2 and TRBJ1-1, with D unresolved. Germline assignment: CDR1 SGHTA and CDR2 FQGNSA. The CDR3 totals 15 residues. The V end was cut by 5 bases, the J end by 1 base, with 14 bases between. CDR3 nucleotide sequence: TGTGCCAGCAGCCTCCACAGAACCCGGAACACTGAAGCTTTCTTT. It codes for CASSLHRTRNTEAFF.

With regard to this clone: The sample carries other DNA sequences with the same CDR3. The rearrangement joins TRBV6-5 to TRBJ1-1, with TRBD1 as a possible D gene (6 bases). The ends were cut back, 2 bases at V and 1 base at J, with 8 bases in the middle. Germline CDR1 is MNHEY and CDR2 is SVGAGI. The CDR3 runs to 14 residues. CDR3 protein: CASSYRTANTEAFF. CDR3 DNA: TGTGCCAGCAGTTACCGGACAGCGAACACTGAAGCTTTCTTT.

The genes are TRBV9 and TRBJ1-3; D may be TRBD1 (5 bases). From germline, CDR1 is SGDLS and CDR2 YYNGEE. This CDR3 has 15 residues. V was shortened by 0 bases and J by 2 bases, with 9 bases between the two germline ends. This chain's CDR3 is CASSVAGGPGNTIYF. As DNA, the CDR3 is TGTGCCAGCAGCGTAGCCGGGGGACCTGGAAACACCATATATTTT.

The gene calls are TRBV29-1 and TRBJ1-2; 8 nucleotides align to TRBD1. The germline CDR1 and CDR2 sequences are SQVTM and ANQGSEA. The V and J ends lost 5 bases and 7 bases, in that order; junction bases with no gene match: 12. This CDR3 region has 14 residues. CDR3 in amino acids: CSVKPDRDVVGYTF. The CDR3 DNA follows: TGCAGCGTTAAACCGGACAGGGACGTGGTTGGCTACACCTTC. Variable domain in full (rest from reference TRBV29-1 and TRBJ1-2): SAVISQKPSRDICQRGTSLTIQCQVDSQVTMMFWYRQQPGQSLTLIATANQGSEATYESGFVIDKFPISRPNLTFSTLTVSNMSPEDSSIYLCSVKPDRDVVGYTFGSGTRLTVV.

Details on this clone: The same CDR3 can be traced to other DNA sequences in this sample. The chain couples TRBV28 to TRBJ2-7, with 9 bases identical to TRBD1. V lost 4 bases, J lost 1 base, and 5 bases stayed unmatched. Germline V gene data show CDR1 as MDHEN and CDR2 as SYDVKM. There are 15 residues in the CDR3. The CDR3: CASSSSGTGSYEQYF. The CDR3 DNA follows: TGTGCCAGCAGTTCATCCGGGACAGGGTCCTACGAGCAGTACTTC.

The gene calls are TRBV5-1 and TRBJ2-7; 8 bases agree with TRBD2. CDR3 length: 15 residues. CDR1 SGHRS and CDR2 YFSETQ come from the germline V gene. The V gene end was trimmed by 1 base and the J gene end by 2 bases; junction bases not matched to a gene: 5. CDR3 DNA: TGCGCCAGCAGCTTGAGCGGGAGCGTTACCTACGAGCAGTACTTC. The encoded protein is CASSLSGSVTYEQYF.

J is TRBJ1-2 and V is TRBV7-3; 7 nucleotides line up with TRBD1. Unmatched junction bases numbered 6, after V lost 5 bases and J lost 3 bases. In germline, CDR1 is SGHTA, CDR2 FQGTGA. This CDR3 contains 14 residues. CDR3 in amino acids: CASSTRGSDYGYTF. Written as DNA, the CDR3 is TGTGCCAGCAGCACCAGGGGGTCGGACTATGGCTACACCTTC.

The V gene is TRBV5-1, the J gene TRBJ1-1; 7 bases align to TRBD1. V lost 6 bases and J lost 3; bases outside the gene matches: 5. Germline values: CDR1 SGHRS, CDR2 YFSETQ. The CDR3 extends over 13 amino acids. The CDR3 DNA follows: TGCGCCAGCATCTCTGACAGGGACACTGAAGCTTTCTTT. This translates into CASISDRDTEAFF.

This rearrangement joins TRBV7-9 to TRBJ1-1; D call uncertain. Trimming pared 5 bases from V and 0 bases from J, leaving 16 bases between. CDR1 is SEHNR and CDR2 is FQNEAQ in the germline V gene (reference sequence). The CDR3 is made up of 16 amino acids. CDR3 sequence reads: CASSPSLGVMNTEAFF. For the CDR3, the DNA is TGTGCCAGCAGCCCCTCCCTCGGGGTAATGAACACTGAAGCTTTCTTT.

This sequence joins TRBV5-4 and TRBJ2-7, with D possibly TRBD2 on 5 matching bases. Trimming took 4 bases from V and 0 from J, leaving 11 bases between them. CDR3 size: 14 residues. Germline V gives CDR1 SGHNT, CDR2 YYREEE (reference sequence). The CDR3 coding sequence is TGTGCCAGCAGCGCGGCGGGTCCCTCCTACGAGCAGTACTTC. This translates into CASSAAGPSYEQYF.

This chain connects TRBV29-1 to TRBJ2-3; 9 bases agree with TRBD2. Trimming took 2 bases from V and 4 from J; bases not matched to a gene: 4. CDR3 length: 14 residues. Germline V gives CDR1 SQVTM, CDR2 ANQGSEA. DNA of the CDR3: TGCAGCGTTGAATATAGCGGGAGCGCAGATACGCAGTATTTT. The encoded protein is CSVEYSGSADTQYF.

The chain carries TRBV27 and TRBJ2-5; 8 bases line up with TRBD1. This CDR3 is 15 amino acids long. Germline V gives CDR1 MNHEY, CDR2 SMNVEV (reference sequence). J gave up 5 bases and V 6 bases, and 11 bases lay outside the gene matches. CDR3 sequence reads: CASSAGGWGGETQYF. CDR3 coding DNA: TGTGCCAGCAGCGCAGGGGGCTGGGGTGGGGAGACCCAGTACTTC.

The V call is TRBV7-2, the J call TRBJ2-2, with 8 bases aligning to TRBD2. V gave up 5 bases and J gave up 4 bases; unmatched junction bases: 9. CDR1 and CDR2 (germline): SGHTA, FQGNSA. CDR3 length: 16 amino acids. This CDR3 reads CASSPTTSVFTGELFF. In nucleotides, the CDR3 is TGTGCCAGCAGCCCAACGACTAGCGTTTTCACCGGGGAGCTGTTTTTT.

The chain employs TRBV3-1 (or the pseudogene TRBV3-2) and TRBJ1-2, with D possibly matching TRBD1 (5 bases). The CDR3 is 14 amino acids. Trimming took off 4 bases at V and 5 bases at J, with 14 bases between the two ends. The germline CDR1 and CDR2 sequences are LGHDT and YNNKEL (reference sequence). CDR3 region: CASSPARGGYGYTF. In DNA form, the CDR3 reads TGTGCCAGCAGCCCTGCCCGGGGGGGGTATGGCTACACCTTC.

This chain uses TRBV7-2 with TRBJ2-7, with no clear D. Between the trimmed V and J ends, which lost 4 bases and 4 bases, there was a span of 11 bases. The CDR3 is made up of 13 amino acids. Looked up from germline, CDR1 is SGHTA and CDR2 is FQGNSA. The CDR3 nucleotides are TGTGCCAGCAGCTATTCCCGAGAGTACGAGCAGTACTTC. Translating gives CASSYSREYEQYF.

The CDR3 reads CASSSKLNTEAFF. For the CDR3, the DNA is TGTGCCAGCAGCTCAAAGCTGAACACTGAAGCTTTCTTT. V usage is TRBV7-3 and J usage is TRBJ1-1; D unclear. Trimming pared 4 bases from V and 0 bases from J, leaving 6 bases between. Germline CDR1 is SGHTA and CDR2 is FQGTGA. The CDR3 runs 13 residues.